The sequence of this TCR beta chain was determined in a study of blood T cell repertoires in COVID-19. The table came from immunoSEQ multiplex PCR; TCRdb's copy has only in-frame clones and leaves some out. The sample carries under 130,000 clones, roughly two thirds recorded once. This TCR came from a man older than 75 with acute or convalescent COVID-19. The material sequenced was peripheral blood.

The CDR3, as DNA: TGCAGCGTTGAAGGAACGGGAGGAGGAGAGCAGTTCTTC. Protein product: CSVEGTGGGEQFF. The chain carries TRBV29-1 and TRBJ2-1; TRBD2 matches at 7 bases. Germline V gives CDR1 SQVTM, CDR2 ANQGSEA. The CDR3 is 13 residues long. J lost 10 bases, V lost 1 base, and 7 bases had no gene match.